Each of the 22 T cell receptor beta chains below was sequenced from the same sample in a study of T cell repertoires in cytomegalovirus infection. Which antigens these TCRs recognize remains unknown. TCRdb passed the reads through MiXCR, listing each CDR3 protein once. The repertoire holds 110,000 or so distinct CDR3 sequences, with more than 30% as singletons. Specimen: CD8+ T cells from cultured PBMCs, collected from culture after CMV antigen stimulation. All receptors derive from a human donor in good health (CMV status not recorded). Some clones in this sample may be carry-over from other donors' samples.

V and J are TRBV4-3 and TRBJ2-7, with TRBD2 matching over 8 bases. CDR3 length equals 14 residues. The germline V gene encodes CDR1 LGHNA and CDR2 YSLEER. The V and J ends lost 4 bases and 4 bases, in that order; junction bases with no gene match: 6. Here the CDR3 reads CASSPYGGGYEQYF. The CDR3 coding sequence is TGCGCCAGCAGCCCCTACGGGGGGGGGTACGAGCAGTACTTC.

This clonotype was observed a few times. The chain joins TRBV6-2 or TRBV6-3 to TRBJ2-7; TRBD1 matches at 7 bases. The junction had 17 bases not matched to a gene; V was cut back by 6 bases and J by 3 bases. The germline V gene has CDR1 MNHEY and CDR2 SVGEGT. The CDR3 covers 17 residues. The CDR3 coding sequence is TGTGCCAGCAGCGCCTTGTCTGCCGGGACAGCAATCTACGAGCAGTACTTC. Translation: CASSALSAGTAIYEQYF.

V and J are TRBV3-1 and TRBJ2-7; either TRBD1 or TRBD2 may supply D (5 bases each). The CDR3 totals 19 residues. V gave up 0 bases and J gave up 0 bases, with 21 bases separating them. Germline-derived CDR1 and CDR2 are LGHDT and YNNKEL (reference sequence). The CDR3 sequence: CASSQDLWRWDGRSYEQYF. CDR3 bases: TGTGCCAGCAGCCAAGATCTTTGGCGTTGGGACGGCCGCTCCTACGAGCAGTACTTC.

This chain uses TRBV12-3 or TRBV12-4 with TRBJ1-2; 9 bases map to TRBD1. The CDR3 covers 14 residues. V shed 6 bases and J 5 bases; nucleotides not matched to a gene: 7. The DNA for the CDR3 is TGTGCCAGCAGCCCTTGGACAGGGGATTATGGCTACACCTTC. As protein: CASSPWTGDYGYTF.

This clonotype was detected only a few times. The rearrangement uses TRBV12-3 or TRBV12-4 and TRBJ1-2, with TRBD1 matching 7 bases. The CDR3 is made up of 13 amino acids. V shed 6 bases and J 5 bases; nucleotides not matched to a gene: 6. The CDR3 spells CASSRDSLYGYTF. In DNA form, the CDR3 reads TGTGCCAGCAGCCGGGACAGTCTATATGGCTACACCTTC.

This clonotype was recorded a few times. The chain recombines TRBV27 with TRBJ2-1, with D possibly matching TRBD2 (6 bases). Per germline, CDR1 MNHEY and CDR2 SMNVEV (reference sequence). The V end lost 5 bases, the J end lost 2 bases, and 16 bases lay between the germline ends. CDR3 length: 16 residues. In DNA form, the CDR3 reads TGTGCCAGCAGTCTCTCAAGGGGCGGGGCCTACAATGAGCAGTTCTTC. Protein product: CASSLSRGGAYNEQFF.

The chain links TRBV4-3 to TRBJ2-1; TRBD2 aligns across 11 bases. The germline V gene has CDR1 LGHNA and CDR2 YSLEER. The CDR3 length is 17 residues. V lost 6 bases, J lost 2 bases, and 9 bases stayed unmatched. The DNA for the CDR3 is TGCGCCAGCAGGCCAACCACTAGCGGGGGAACCTACAATGAGCAGTTCTTC. This sequence encodes CASRPTTSGGTYNEQFF.

This rearrangement joins TRBV29-1 to TRBJ2-1, with D tentatively TRBD1 or TRBD2 (5 bases each). The CDR3 loop spans 14 amino acids. Trimming left V 8 bases short and J 2 bases short, with 16 bases between. Germline V lookup: CDR1 SQVTM, CDR2 ANQGSEA. As DNA, the CDR3 is TGCAGCACTGAGGGGCCCAGCGCCTACAATGAGCAGTTCTTC. It translates to CSTEGPSAYNEQFF.

V is TRBV28 and J is TRBJ1-1; TRBD1 matches at 9 bases. J lost 3 bases, V lost 3 bases, and 26 bases had no gene match. Germline V gives CDR1 MDHEN, CDR2 SYDVKM. The CDR3 runs to 22 residues. The CDR3 reads CASSFAPPIIVNWTGADTEAFF. The CDR3 DNA sequence: TGTGCCAGCAGTTTTGCTCCACCAATAATAGTGAATTGGACAGGGGCGGACACTGAAGCTTTCTTT.

The chain is built from TRBV7-9 and TRBJ2-7; 8 nucleotides match TRBD1. After removal of 0 bases from V and 3 bases from J, the junction contained 7 bases not matched to a gene. This CDR3 spans 16 amino acids. Germline V gene data show CDR1 as SEHNR and CDR2 as FQNEAQ (reference sequence). CDR3 amino acids: CASSLARTGSVYEQYF. Written as DNA, the CDR3 is TGTGCCAGCAGCTTAGCGAGGACAGGGTCTGTCTACGAGCAGTACTTC.

This clonotype has more than one count but fewer than ten. The chain joins TRBV7-2 to TRBJ2-3; 9 positions agree with TRBD2. There are 17 residues in the CDR3. From germline, CDR1 is SGHTA and CDR2 FQGNSA. The V segment lost 1 base and the J segment 2 bases; nucleotides outside the gene matches: 7. The CDR3 protein is CASSLELAGITTDTQYF. The CDR3 nucleotides are TGTGCCAGCAGCTTAGAGCTAGCGGGGATCACCACAGATACGCAGTATTTT.

This clonotype has more than one count but fewer than ten. The chain couples TRBV12-3 or TRBV12-4 to TRBJ1-2; D gene ambiguous. Trimming removed 0 bases from V and 6 bases from J, with 11 bases in between. The CDR3 length is 14 residues. CDR3 coding DNA: TGTGCCAGCAGTTTAGCGTTTGGCGCCAATGGCTACACCTTC. This sequence encodes CASSLAFGANGYTF.

This clonotype was detected only a few times. V is TRBV29-1 and J is TRBJ2-1; possibly TRBD2 for D (6 bases). The CDR3 has 11 residues. In germline, CDR1 is SQVTM, CDR2 ANQGSEA. V shed 3 bases and J shed 10 bases, with 10 bases lying between them. The CDR3 DNA follows: TGCAGCGTTGAGGGACTCCCAGAGCAGTTCTTC. It yields the protein CSVEGLPEQFF.

The V call is TRBV7-9, the J call TRBJ2-7; tentatively, D is TRBD2 (5 bases). The CDR3 contains 15 residues. V was clipped by 5 bases and J by 2 bases, with 16 bases between them. The germline V gene has CDR1 SEHNR and CDR2 FQNEAQ (reference sequence). This CDR3 reads CASSDLRRAPYEQYF. As DNA, the CDR3 is TGTGCCAGCAGCGATTTAAGGCGGGCCCCCTACGAGCAGTACTTC.

This clonotype was detected a few times. The chain employs TRBV12-3 or TRBV12-4 and TRBJ1-2; D gene unclear. Trimming took 8 bases from V and 4 from J, leaving 17 bases between them. This CDR3 has 14 amino acids. CDR3 bases: TGTGCCAGCGCTCAGAATATCTTAAGCTATGGCTACACCTTC. Amino acids: CASAQNILSYGYTF.

The V and J genes are TRBV2 and TRBJ1-2; D remains ambiguous. The length of the CDR3 is 13 residues. Trimming cost V 7 bases and J 3 bases, with 12 bases left between them. The germline V gene encodes CDR1 SNHLY and CDR2 FYNNEI. The CDR3 nucleotides read TGTGCCAGCATGGGGAAAAGAGACTATGGCTACACCTTC. Translated, it gives CASMGKRDYGYTF.

This clonotype was counted ten times or more. V usage is TRBV7-8 and J usage is TRBJ2-1; 10 bases map to TRBD2. CDR3 size: 13 residues. V shed 1 base and J 14 bases; nucleotides not matched to a gene: 5. Germline V gene sequence: CDR1 SGHVS, CDR2 FQNEAQ. Written as DNA, the CDR3 is TGTGCCAGCAGCTTAGTAACTAGCGGGGAGGAGTTCTTC. This translates into CASSLVTSGEEFF.

The chain is built from TRBV7-6 and TRBJ2-2, with D perhaps TRBD2 (5 bases). Trimming took off 6 bases at V and 2 bases at J, with 16 bases between the two ends. The germline CDR1 and CDR2 sequences are SGHVS and FNYEAQ. The CDR3 runs 16 residues. In DNA form, the CDR3 reads TGTGCCAGCAGTTTCTCCCGGGGTCGCAACACCGGGGAGCTGTTTTTT. The encoded protein is CASSFSRGRNTGELFF.

The rearrangement uses TRBV6-6 and TRBJ2-2, with 12 bases identical to TRBD2. The germline CDR1 and CDR2 sequences are MNHNY and SVGAGI (reference sequence). The CDR3 totals 17 residues. The junction had 8 bases not matched to a gene; V was cut back by 5 bases and J by 4 bases. CDR3 in DNA: TGTGCCAGCAGTGCTAGCGGGGGGGCCTCAGGCACCGGGGAGCTGTTTTTT. Translating gives CASSASGGASGTGELFF.

This chain links TRBV27 with TRBJ2-2; TRBD2 aligns across 10 bases. Germline CDR1 is MNHEY and CDR2 is SMNVEV (reference sequence). The V segment lost 4 bases and the J segment 4 bases; nucleotides outside the gene matches: 9. The CDR3 contains 17 residues. DNA of the CDR3: TGTGCCAGCAGTTCCCACCGGACTAGCGGTCTCACCGGGGAGCTGTTTTTT. Translating it yields CASSSHRTSGLTGELFF.

The gene calls are TRBV5-1 and TRBJ2-5; no clear D gene. V was cut by 1 base and J by 9 bases, with 16 bases left in between. The CDR3 length is 14 residues. Looked up from germline, CDR1 is SGHRS and CDR2 is YFSETQ. This CDR3 is CASSLYGSQEAQYF. The DNA for the CDR3 is TGCGCCAGCAGCTTGTATGGGTCCCAAGAAGCCCAGTACTTC.

This clonotype was observed a few times. The chain couples TRBV12-3 or TRBV12-4 to TRBJ2-3; possible D gene TRBD2, 5 bases. V gave up 4 bases and J gave up 0 bases, with 14 bases separating them. CDR3 size: 16 residues. CDR3 residues: CASSSGRLTSTDTQYF. The CDR3 DNA follows: TGTGCCAGCAGTTCAGGCAGACTAACTAGCACAGATACGCAGTATTTT.